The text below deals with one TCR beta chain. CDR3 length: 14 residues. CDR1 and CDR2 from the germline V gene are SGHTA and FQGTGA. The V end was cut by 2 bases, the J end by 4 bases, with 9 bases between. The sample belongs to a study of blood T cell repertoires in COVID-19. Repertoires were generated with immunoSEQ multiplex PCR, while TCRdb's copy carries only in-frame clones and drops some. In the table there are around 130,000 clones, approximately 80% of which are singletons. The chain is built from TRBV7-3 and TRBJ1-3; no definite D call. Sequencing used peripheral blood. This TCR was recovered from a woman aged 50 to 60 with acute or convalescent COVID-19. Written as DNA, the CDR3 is TGTGCCAGCAGCTTACAGGCGGGAGGAAACACCATATATTTT. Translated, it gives CASSLQAGGNTIYF.